This TCR beta chain was sequenced for a study of control samples from healthy donors and cancer patients. Profiled with immunoSEQ multiplex PCR; TCRdb holds only in-frame clones, not every one. The sample carries roughly 130,000 clones, around nine tenths recorded once. This clone was seen only once. Germline values: CDR1 MDHEN, CDR2 SYDVKM. Trimming shortened V by 5 bases and J by 0 bases, and 8 bases separated the two germline ends. The CDR3 has 14 amino acids. The chain couples TRBV28 to TRBJ1-3; D gene ambiguous. The source of this sequence is a man in his late teens or twenties in good health. The sequencing sample was made of blood. CDR3 nucleotides: TGTGCCAGCAGTGACACCTTCTCTGGAAACACCATATATTTT. It is translated as CASSDTFSGNTIYF.